The 3 T cell receptor beta chains given below trace back to one sample, sequenced in a study of beta chain features in type 1 diabetes. Expressed TCRB transcripts were sequenced because the isolated RNA had all been reverse transcribed beforehand. TCRdb's table, derived via immunoSEQ multiplex PCR, lists solely in-frame clones and lacks some. The data hold 450,000 to 550,000 clones, with about 29% observed a single time. The sequenced sample was naive CD4+ T cells from blood. The receptors here all came from a man younger than 30 in good health.

The chain has TRBV4-1 and TRBJ2-3; D may be TRBD2 (6 bases). The CDR3 length is 14 residues. In germline, CDR1 is MGHRA, CDR2 YSYEKL. The V and J ends lost 1 base and 6 bases respectively, with 11 bases between them. CDR3 protein: CASSQVTRSDTQYF. In nucleotides, the CDR3 is TGCGCCAGCAGCCAAGTGACTAGATCGGATACGCAGTATTTT.

The genes are TRBV4-2 and TRBJ1-1, with D hard to call. The CDR3 loop spans 14 amino acids. Germline-derived CDR1 and CDR2 are LGHNA and YNFKEQ. V lost 6 bases and J lost 0, with 11 bases in between. CDR3 loop: CASRPENLNTEAFF. The CDR3 nucleotides read TGTGCCAGCAGGCCTGAGAATCTGAACACTGAAGCTTTCTTT.

This chain uses TRBV30 with TRBJ1-1; a weak D match, TRBD1 (5 bases). The V and J ends lost 3 bases and 0 bases respectively, with 11 bases between them. CDR1 and CDR2 (germline): GTSNPN, SVGIG (reference sequence). This CDR3 comprises 14 residues. Written as DNA, the CDR3 is TGTGCCTGGAGCCACGGGACGGTGAACACTGAAGCTTTCTTT. Translating it yields CAWSHGTVNTEAFF.